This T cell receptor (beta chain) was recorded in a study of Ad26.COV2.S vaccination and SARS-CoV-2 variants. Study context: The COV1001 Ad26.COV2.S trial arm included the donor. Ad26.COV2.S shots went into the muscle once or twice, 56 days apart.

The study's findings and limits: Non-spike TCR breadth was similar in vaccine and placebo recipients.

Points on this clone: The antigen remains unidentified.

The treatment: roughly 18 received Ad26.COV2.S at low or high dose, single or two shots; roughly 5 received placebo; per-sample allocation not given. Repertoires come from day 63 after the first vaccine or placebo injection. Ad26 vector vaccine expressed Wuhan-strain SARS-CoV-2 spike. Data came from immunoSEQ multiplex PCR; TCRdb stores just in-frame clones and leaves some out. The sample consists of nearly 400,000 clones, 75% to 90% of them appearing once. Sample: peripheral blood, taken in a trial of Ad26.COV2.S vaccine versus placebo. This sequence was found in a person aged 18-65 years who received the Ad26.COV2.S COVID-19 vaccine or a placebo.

The CDR3 DNA follows: TGTGCCAGCAGTTGGGGATCTGAAAAACTGTTTTTT. Its protein is CASSWGSEKLFF. This rearrangement joins TRBV7-9 to TRBJ1-4; D is unresolved. V lost 6 bases, J lost 7 bases, and 9 bases lay in between. Looked up from germline, CDR1 is SEHNR and CDR2 is FQNEAQ (reference sequence). The CDR3 contains 12 residues.